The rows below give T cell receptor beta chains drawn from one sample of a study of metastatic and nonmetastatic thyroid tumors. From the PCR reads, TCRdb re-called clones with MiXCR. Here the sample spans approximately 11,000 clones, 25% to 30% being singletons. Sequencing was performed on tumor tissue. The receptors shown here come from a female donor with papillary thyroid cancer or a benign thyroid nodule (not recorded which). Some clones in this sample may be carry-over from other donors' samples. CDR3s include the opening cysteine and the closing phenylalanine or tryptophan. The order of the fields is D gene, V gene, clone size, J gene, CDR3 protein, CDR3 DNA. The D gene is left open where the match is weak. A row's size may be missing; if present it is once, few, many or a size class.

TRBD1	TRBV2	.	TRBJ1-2	CASITGQNVYTF	TGTGCCAGCATCACGGGACAGAATGTCTACACCTTC
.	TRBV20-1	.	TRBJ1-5	CSARRSGHSNQPQHF	TGCAGTGCTAGGCGCTCGGGACACAGCAATCAGCCCCAGCATTTT
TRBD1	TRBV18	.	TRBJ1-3	CASSPVGQGAGNTIYF	TGTGCCAGCTCACCGGTGGGACAGGGGGCAGGAAACACCATATATTTT
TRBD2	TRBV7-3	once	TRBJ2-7	CASSRSGVKGTEQYF	TGTGCCAGCAGCCGTAGCGGGGTCAAAGGAACCGAGCAGTACTTC
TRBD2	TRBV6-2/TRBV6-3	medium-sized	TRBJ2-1	CASSYAGGLNEQFF	TGTGCCAGCAGTTATGCGGGAGGGCTTAATGAGCAGTTCTTC
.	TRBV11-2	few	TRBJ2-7	CASRTNARSYEQYF	TGTGCCAGCAGAACGAACGCACGGTCCTACGAGCAGTACTTC
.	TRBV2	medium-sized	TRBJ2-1	CASSGGIGDYNEQFF	TGTGCCAGCAGTGGGGGAATTGGGGACTACAATGAGCAGTTCTTC
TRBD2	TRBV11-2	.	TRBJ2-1	CASSQGLAGVDEQFF	TGTGCCAGCAGCCAGGGACTAGCGGGAGTCGATGAGCAGTTCTTC
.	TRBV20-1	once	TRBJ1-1	CSARGQTGNTEAFF	TGCAGTGCTAGAGGGCAGACAGGGAACACTGAAGCTTTCTTT
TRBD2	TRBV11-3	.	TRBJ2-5	CASSLDSSGSGETQYF	TGTGCCAGCAGCTTAGACTCTAGCGGGAGCGGAGAGACCCAGTACTTC
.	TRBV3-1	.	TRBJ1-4	CASSQTVGPAPEKLFF	TGTGCCAGCAGCCAGACCGTCGGCCCTGCGCCTGAAAAACTTTTTTTT
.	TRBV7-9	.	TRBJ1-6	CASSLGGNNSHLHF	TGTGCCAGCAGCTTAGGTGGGAATAATTCACACCTCCACTTT
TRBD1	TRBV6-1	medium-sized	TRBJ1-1	CASIQGMNTEAFF	TGTGCCAGCATACAGGGGATGAACACTGAAGCTTTCTTT
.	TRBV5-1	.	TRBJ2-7	CASSLDGGDRHEQYF	TGCGCCAGCAGCCTGGATGGAGGGGATCGCCACGAGCAGTACTTC
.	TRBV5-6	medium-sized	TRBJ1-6	CASSFGAPDSPLHF	TGTGCCAGCAGCTTCGGGGCGCCAGATTCACCCCTCCACTTT
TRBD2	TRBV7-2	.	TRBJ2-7	CASSFSGRYEQYF	TGTGCCAGCAGCTTTAGCGGGCGCTACGAGCAGTACTTC
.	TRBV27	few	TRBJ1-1	CASNGGGSEAFF	TGTGCCAGCAACGGGGGCGGATCTGAAGCTTTCTTT
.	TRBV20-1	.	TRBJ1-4	CSARDWRTEGYNEKLFF	TGCAGTGCTAGAGATTGGCGGACAGAGGGCTATAATGAAAAACTGTTTTTT
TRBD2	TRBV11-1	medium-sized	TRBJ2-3	CASSSTGLVRHPDTQYF	TGTGCCAGCAGCTCCACGGGACTAGTTCGACATCCAGATACGCAGTATTTT
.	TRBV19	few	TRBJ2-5	CASSTAETQYF	TGTGCCAGTAGTACTGCGGAGACCCAGTACTTC
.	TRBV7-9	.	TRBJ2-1	CASSLANEQFF	TGTGCCAGCAGCTTAGCCAATGAGCAGTTCTTC
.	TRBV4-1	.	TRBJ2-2	CASSQFGGTNTGELFF	TGCGCCAGCAGCCAATTCGGCGGGACGAACACCGGGGAGCTGTTTTTT
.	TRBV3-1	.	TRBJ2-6	CASSQDFQGGNVLTF	TGTGCCAGCAGCCAAGATTTTCAGGGGGGCAACGTCCTGACTTTC
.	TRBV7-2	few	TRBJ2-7	CASSLENGDEQYF	TGTGCCAGCAGCTTAGAGAACGGGGACGAGCAGTACTTC
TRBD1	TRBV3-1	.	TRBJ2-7	CASSHTTGDYEQYF	TGTGCCAGCAGCCACACGACAGGGGACTACGAGCAGTACTTC
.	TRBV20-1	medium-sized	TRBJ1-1	CRSPGSGRTEAFF	TGCAGGTCTCCAGGGTCTGGGAGAACTGAAGCTTTCTTT
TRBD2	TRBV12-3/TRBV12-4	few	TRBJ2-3	CASSAGTSRFTDTQYF	TGTGCCAGCAGTGCCGGGACTAGCCGTTTTACAGATACGCAGTATTTT
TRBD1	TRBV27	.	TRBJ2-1	CASTYLQGLGTTEQFF	TGTGCCAGCACTTATTTACAGGGGCTAGGCACAACTGAGCAGTTCTTC
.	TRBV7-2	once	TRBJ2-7	CASSLDSAYEQYF	TGTGCCAGCAGCTTAGACAGCGCCTACGAGCAGTACTTC
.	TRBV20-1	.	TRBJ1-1	CSAPGGVTNTEAFF	TGCAGTGCTCCTGGGGGGGTTACGAACACTGAAGCTTTCTTT
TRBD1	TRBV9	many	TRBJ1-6	CASNRDSLAPLHF	TGTGCCAGCAACAGGGACAGCCTAGCCCCCCTCCACTTT
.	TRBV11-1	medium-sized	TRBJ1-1	CASSLPRGGGTAEAFF	TGTGCCAGCAGCTTACCGCGCGGGGGGGGCACGGCTGAAGCTTTCTTT
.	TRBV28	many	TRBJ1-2	CASSPSGVIANYGYTF	TGTGCCAGCAGTCCCTCGGGGGTTATAGCTAACTATGGCTACACCTTC
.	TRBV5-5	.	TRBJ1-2	CASTWEGITYGYTF	TGTGCCAGCACCTGGGAAGGAATTACCTATGGCTACACCTTC
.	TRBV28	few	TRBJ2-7	CASSFSGAYEQYF	TGTGCCAGCAGTTTTTCAGGGGCCTACGAGCAGTACTTC
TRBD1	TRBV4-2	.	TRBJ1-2	CASSHDRGNYGYTF	TGTGCCAGCAGCCATGACAGGGGGAACTATGGCTACACCTTC
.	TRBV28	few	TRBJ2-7	CASSFSYEQYF	TGTGCCAGCAGTTTCAGCTACGAGCAGTACTTC
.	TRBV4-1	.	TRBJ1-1	CASSQGFGGLNTEAFF	TGCGCCAGCAGCCAAGGTTTTGGGGGCTTAAACACTGAAGCTTTCTTT
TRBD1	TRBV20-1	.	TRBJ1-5	CRAGTGNQPQHF	TGCAGGGCCGGGACAGGAAATCAGCCCCAGCATTTT
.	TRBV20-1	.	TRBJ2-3	CSAIAAGRTITDTQYF	TGCAGTGCTATAGCGGCGGGCAGAACCATCACAGATACGCAGTATTTT